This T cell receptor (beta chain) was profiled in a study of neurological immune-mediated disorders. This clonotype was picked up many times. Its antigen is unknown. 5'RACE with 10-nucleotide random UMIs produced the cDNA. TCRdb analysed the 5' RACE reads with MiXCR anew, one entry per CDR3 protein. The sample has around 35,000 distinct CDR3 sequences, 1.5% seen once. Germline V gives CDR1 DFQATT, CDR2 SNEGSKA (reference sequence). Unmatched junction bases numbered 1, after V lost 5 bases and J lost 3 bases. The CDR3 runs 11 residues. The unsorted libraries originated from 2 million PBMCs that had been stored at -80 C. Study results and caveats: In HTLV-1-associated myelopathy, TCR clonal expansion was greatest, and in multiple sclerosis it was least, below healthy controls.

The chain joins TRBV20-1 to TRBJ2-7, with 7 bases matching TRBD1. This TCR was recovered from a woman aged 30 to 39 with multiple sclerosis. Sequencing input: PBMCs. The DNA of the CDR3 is TGCAGTGCTGGGGACAGCTACGAGCAGTACTTC. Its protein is CSAGDSYEQYF.